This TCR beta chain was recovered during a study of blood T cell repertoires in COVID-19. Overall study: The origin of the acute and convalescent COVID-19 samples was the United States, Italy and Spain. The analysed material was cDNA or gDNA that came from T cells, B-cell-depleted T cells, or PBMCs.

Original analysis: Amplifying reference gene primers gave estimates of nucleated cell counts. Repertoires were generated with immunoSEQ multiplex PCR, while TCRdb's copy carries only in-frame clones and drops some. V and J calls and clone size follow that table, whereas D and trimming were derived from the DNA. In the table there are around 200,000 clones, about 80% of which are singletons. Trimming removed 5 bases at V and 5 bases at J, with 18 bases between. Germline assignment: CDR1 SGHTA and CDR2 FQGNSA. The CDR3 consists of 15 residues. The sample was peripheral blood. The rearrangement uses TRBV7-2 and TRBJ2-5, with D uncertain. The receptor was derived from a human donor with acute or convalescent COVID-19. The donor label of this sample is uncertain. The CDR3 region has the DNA TGTGCCAGCAGCCCTCAGCTAGGAAGTTTGGAGACCCAGTACTTC. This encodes CASSPQLGSLETQYF.